This TCR beta chain was retrieved from a study of shared clonotypes between healthy human individuals. Overall study results and limits: Few donors restricted represented genetic and exposure-history diversity.

The donors were adults (healthy and HIV-negative) with no recent acute infections or vaccinations. Negatively enriched CD4+ T cells were divided by CD45RA into naive and memory. In the sorted-subset replicate PCRs, approximately 200 ng DNA, roughly 30,000 T cell genomes, was used. Method: immunoSEQ multiplex PCR; TCRdb's copy keeps in-frame clones and lacks some. The data contain nearly 1,000,000 clones, roughly 72% of them singletons. This clone was recorded many times. What it binds is unknown. Germline assignment: CDR1 SGDLS and CDR2 YYNGEE. V shed 4 bases and J shed 2 bases, with 8 bases lying between them. This CDR3 is built from 13 residues.

This rearrangement joins TRBV9 to TRBJ2-3; D is undetermined. Sample: memory CD4+ T cells sorted from blood. Subset defined: CD45RA-negative fraction. This clonotype was sampled from a man aged 18 to 29 in good health. In DNA, the CDR3 is TGTGCCAGCAGCAGGGCGCACACAGATACGCAGTATTTT. Protein: CASSRAHTDTQYF.